This paragraph covers one T cell receptor beta chain sequence. Its antigen is currently unknown. These data belong to a study of CD8+ T cells in alopecia areata. The study, taken as a whole, reports: Compared with mice, patients displayed less clear TCR sharing, possibly for HLA-related reasons. Scalp sample sequencing also detects resident alphabeta T cells of normal skin. Greater clonality was observed in lesional scalp samples, especially alopecia totalis/universalis, versus normal scalp.

V lost 0 bases, J lost 3 bases, and 13 bases lay in between. Germline loops: CDR1 LGHNA, CDR2 YSLEER. This CDR3 spans 16 amino acids. From alopecia areata patients, lesional scalp punch biopsies and peripheral blood were collected. The sequencing template was cDNA reverse transcribed from extracted RNA. Clones were sequenced by immunoSEQ multiplex PCR, and TCRdb holds only the in-frame ones, with some missing. The sample has around 34,000 clones; approximately 52% are singletons. This chain uses TRBV4-3 with TRBJ2-3, with D possibly being TRBD2 (6 bases). The sequenced material came from NKG2D-high CD8+ T cells sorted from blood. This clonotype was obtained from a human donor with alopecia areata. DNA for the CDR3: TGCGCCAGCAGCCAAGATGTGGGCGGGGAGACAGATACGCAGTATTTT. As protein: CASSQDVGGETDTQYF.